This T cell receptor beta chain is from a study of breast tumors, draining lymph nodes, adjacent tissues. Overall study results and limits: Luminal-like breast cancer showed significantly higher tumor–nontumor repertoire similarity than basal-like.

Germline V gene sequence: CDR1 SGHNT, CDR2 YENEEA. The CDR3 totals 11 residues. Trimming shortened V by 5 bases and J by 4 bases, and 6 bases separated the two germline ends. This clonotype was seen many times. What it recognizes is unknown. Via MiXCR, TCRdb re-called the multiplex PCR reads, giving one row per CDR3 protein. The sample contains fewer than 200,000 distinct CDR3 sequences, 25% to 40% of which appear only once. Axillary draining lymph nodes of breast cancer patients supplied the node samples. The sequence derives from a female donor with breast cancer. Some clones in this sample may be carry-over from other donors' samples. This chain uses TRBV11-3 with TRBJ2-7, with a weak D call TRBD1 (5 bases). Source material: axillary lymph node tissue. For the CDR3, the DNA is TGTGCCAGCAGCAGGGGATACGAGCAGTACTTC. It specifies CASSRGYEQYF.